This is a list of T cell receptor beta chains from one sample in a study of OX40 agonist ivuxolimab in advanced cancers. Profiled with immunoSEQ multiplex PCR; TCRdb holds only in-frame clones, not every one. This repertoire shows around 51,000 clones, roughly 80% found once; its top ten account for about 3%. Sequenced here: CD4+ or CD8+ T cells sorted from blood, sampled in a trial of the OX40 agonist ivuxolimab. All receptors come from an adult with an advanced solid tumor such as melanoma, head and neck, liver or kidney cancer. Each CDR3 is given with its conserved first and last residue. The order of the fields is V gene, clone size, D gene, J gene, CDR3 protein, CDR3 DNA. The D gene is left open where the match is weak. The size of a clone is reported for some rows only, either as once, few or many, or as a class for expanded clones.

>TRBV15|NA|TRBD1|TRBJ2-7
CATSQDPGQGLAEQYF
TGTGCCACCAGCCAAGACCCGGGACAGGGGTTGGCCGAGCAGTACTTC
>TRBV7-3|NA|NA|TRBJ1-1
CASSPGGGDTEAFF
TGTGCCAGCAGCCCCGGTGGGGGTGACACTGAAGCTTTCTTT
>TRBV7-8|NA|NA|TRBJ1-1
CASSPDGPITGMNTEAFF
TGTGCCAGCAGCCCAGACGGGCCTATCACAGGGATGAACACTGAAGCTTTCTTT
>TRBV28|NA|NA|TRBJ1-5
CASRRWGDSNQPQHF
TGTGCCAGCAGGCGGTGGGGAGATAGCAATCAGCCCCAGCATTTT
>TRBV29-1|NA|NA|TRBJ2-1
CSVGLRPEYNEQFF
TGCAGCGTTGGGCTGCGCCCTGAATACAATGAGCAGTTCTTC
>TRBV4-1|NA|TRBD2|TRBJ2-1
CASSLVSSGDNEQFF
TGCGCCAGCAGCCTCGTATCTAGCGGGGACAATGAGCAGTTCTTC
>TRBV2|NA|NA|TRBJ2-7
CASSEGQGISYEQYF
TGTGCCAGCAGTGAGGGCCAGGGGATTTCCTACGAGCAGTACTTC
>TRBV15|NA|NA|TRBJ2-2
CATSRDPGELFF
TGTGCCACCAGCAGAGATCCCGGGGAGCTGTTTTTT
>TRBV5-4|NA|TRBD1|TRBJ1-2
CASSLRGGIGYTF
TGTGCCAGCAGCTTGAGAGGGGGCATTGGCTACACCTTC
>TRBV9|NA|NA|TRBJ1-2
CASSVAEANYGYTF
TGTGCCAGCAGCGTGGCGGAGGCGAACTATGGCTACACCTTC
>TRBV5-1|NA|NA|TRBJ2-5
CASSWGTGERETQYF
TGCGCCAGCAGCTGGGGGACTGGGGAAAGGGAGACCCAGTACTTC
>TRBV20-1|NA|NA|TRBJ2-3
CSAFRGATQYF
TGCAGTGCTTTTCGGGGCGCTACGCAGTATTTT
>TRBV2|once|TRBD1|TRBJ1-6
CASSAGQGARSPLHF
TGTGCCAGCAGTGCGGGTCAGGGGGCGCGTTCACCCCTCCACTTT
>TRBV4-1|NA|TRBD1|TRBJ1-1
CASSGNRGANIPSEAFF
TGCGCCAGCTCCGGGAACAGGGGGGCCAACATACCGAGTGAAGCTTTCTTT
>TRBV6-1|NA|NA|TRBJ1-5
CASSEAWQAPVSQHF
TGTGCCAGCAGTGAAGCCTGGCAGGCCCCAGTCTCCCAGCATTTT
>TRBV5-1|NA|NA|TRBJ1-1
CASSLGAAHTEAFF
TGCGCCAGCAGCTTGGGTGCGGCACACACTGAAGCTTTCTTT
>TRBV5-6|NA|NA|TRBJ1-2
CASSLSGSLYGYTF
TGTGCCAGCAGCTTGTCTGGGTCCCTTTATGGCTACACCTTC
>TRBV9|NA|NA|TRBJ2-2
CASSRPPGELFF
TGTGCCAGCAGCCGACCGCCCGGGGAGCTGTTTTTT
>TRBV18|NA|TRBD1|TRBJ1-3
CASSHGTDGNTIYF
TGTGCCAGCTCACACGGGACAGATGGAAACACCATATATTTT
>TRBV7-9|NA|TRBD1|TRBJ2-5
CASSLVDRGGGETQYF
TGTGCCAGCAGCTTAGTGGACAGGGGCGGTGGAGAGACCCAGTACTTC
>TRBV2|NA|NA|TRBJ2-7
CASSELNIAATSYEQYF
TGTGCCAGCAGTGAACTTAATATAGCGGCTACCTCCTACGAGCAGTACTTC
>TRBV5-1|once|NA|TRBJ2-1
CASSLGGRHSYNEQFF
TGCGCCAGCAGCCTGGGGGGACGCCACTCCTACAATGAGCAGTTCTTC
>TRBV14|few|NA|TRBJ2-5
CASSHPRGETQYF
TGTGCCAGCAGCCACCCCAGGGGAGAGACCCAGTACTTC
>TRBV5-1|NA|NA|TRBJ2-1
CASSPGQLYNEQFF
TGCGCCAGCAGCCCAGGACAGCTCTACAATGAGCAGTTCTTC
>TRBV11-2|few|NA|TRBJ1-3
CASSLGWLGNTIYF
TGTGCCAGCAGCTTAGGGTGGTTGGGAAACACCATATATTTT
>TRBV6-5|NA|TRBD1|TRBJ1-2
CASRQGQGYTF
TGTGCCAGCAGGCAGGGACAGGGCTACACCTTC
>TRBV5-5|NA|NA|TRBJ2-3
CASSLGSSTDTQYF
TGTGCCAGCAGCTTGGGGTCCTCCACAGATACGCAGTATTTT
>TRBV5-5|NA|NA|TRBJ1-1
CASSPGGNTEAFF
TGTGCCAGCAGCCCGGGGGGGAACACTGAAGCTTTCTTT
>TRBV19|once|NA|TRBJ1-4
CASTRIPGSGEKLFF
TGTGCCAGTACCCGTATTCCGGGGTCGGGTGAAAAACTGTTTTTT
>TRBV2|NA|NA|TRBJ2-2
CASSPSETNTGELFF
TGTGCCAGCAGTCCTAGTGAGACGAACACCGGGGAGCTGTTTTTT
>TRBV5-1|NA|TRBD1|TRBJ2-7
CASSSGQGAYEQYF
TGCGCCAGCAGCTCTGGACAGGGGGCCTACGAGCAGTACTTC
>TRBV6-1|NA|NA|TRBJ1-5
CARHGQSSNQPQHF
TGTGCCCGCCACGGCCAGAGTAGCAATCAGCCCCAGCATTTT
>TRBV5-1|NA|TRBD1|TRBJ2-2
CASSVLTGDTGELFF
TGCGCCAGCAGCGTTTTAACAGGGGACACCGGGGAGCTGTTTTTT
>TRBV6-6|NA|NA|TRBJ2-2
CASSYMGLNTGELFF
TGTGCCAGCAGTTATATGGGCCTGAACACCGGGGAGCTGTTTTTT
>TRBV6-5|NA|NA|TRBJ2-7
CASSSGNSGSRREQYF
TGTGCCAGCAGTTCCGGTAATTCGGGTTCGAGACGCGAGCAGTACTTC
>TRBV6-1|NA|TRBD1|TRBJ1-2
CASSDFGTGGGYTF
TGTGCCAGCAGTGATTTCGGGACAGGGGGAGGCTACACCTTC
>TRBV5-4|NA|TRBD2|TRBJ2-7
CASSLRGGKGHPQYF
TGTGCCAGCAGCTTGCGGGGGGGTAAAGGGCATCCGCAGTACTTC
>TRBV7-9|NA|TRBD2|TRBJ2-1
CASSQSGGAVNEQFF
TGTGCCAGCAGCCAAAGCGGGGGGGCCGTCAATGAGCAGTTCTTC
>TRBV18|NA|NA|TRBJ2-5
CASSPVGETQYF
TGTGCCAGCTCACCTGTAGGAGAGACCCAGTACTTC
>TRBV5-5|once|NA|TRBJ2-1
CASLGGTSYNEQFF
TGTGCCAGCTTGGGGGGAACTTCCTACAATGAGCAGTTCTTC
>TRBV6-6|NA|NA|TRBJ1-1
CATKILHRNTEAFF
TGTGCCACCAAGATCCTACACCGGAACACTGAAGCTTTCTTT
>TRBV19|NA|TRBD1|TRBJ2-1
CASSFGQGVYNEQFF
TGTGCCAGTAGTTTCGGACAGGGCGTTTACAATGAGCAGTTCTTC
>TRBV7-2|NA|NA|TRBJ2-5
CASSWVPSETQYF
TGTGCCAGCAGCTGGGTGCCCTCGGAGACCCAGTACTTC
>TRBV9|few|NA|TRBJ1-1
CASSVGGEGWTEAFF
TGTGCCAGCAGCGTAGGAGGGGAGGGGTGGACTGAAGCTTTCTTT
>TRBV4-2|NA|TRBD1|TRBJ1-1
CASSVGGTGGLDTEAFF
TGTGCCAGCAGCGTGGGGGGGACAGGAGGTTTGGACACTGAAGCTTTCTTT
>TRBV27|NA|NA|TRBJ1-5
CASSSSGMIQPQHF
TGTGCCAGCAGTTCGTCAGGGATGATTCAGCCCCAGCATTTT
>TRBV7-8|NA|TRBD1|TRBJ2-5
CASSLWDRGLETQYF
TGTGCCAGCAGCTTATGGGACAGGGGCCTAGAGACCCAGTACTTC
>TRBV11-2|few|NA|TRBJ1-6
CASSLDLGPGSPLHF
TGTGCCAGCAGCTTAGATTTGGGACCCGGGTCACCCCTCCACTTT
>TRBV19|once|NA|TRBJ1-5
CASSPRGEFYQPQHF
TGTGCCAGTAGTCCCAGGGGAGAGTTTTATCAGCCCCAGCATTTT
>TRBV10-1|few|NA|TRBJ2-5
CASSPPGASWETQYF
TGCGCCAGCAGCCCCCCGGGGGCTTCATGGGAGACCCAGTACTTC
>TRBV7-8|NA|NA|TRBJ2-5
CASSSDTQTQYF
TGTGCCAGCAGCTCTGACACGCAGACCCAGTACTTC
>TRBV7-2|NA|TRBD1|TRBJ2-2
CASSRDRAVTGELFF
TGTGCCAGCAGCAGGGACAGGGCGGTTACCGGGGAGCTGTTTTTT
>TRBV7-9|NA|NA|TRBJ1-4
CASSPPLWDATNEKLFF
TGTGCCAGCAGCCCCCCCCTTTGGGATGCAACTAATGAAAAACTGTTTTTT
>TRBV4-1|NA|NA|TRBJ2-1
CASSQDGADRSSYNEQFF
TGCGCCAGCAGCCAAGATGGGGCCGACAGGAGTTCCTACAATGAGCAGTTCTTC